One sample yielded the 17 T cell receptor beta chains listed below, sequenced in a study of technical replicates of blood from a handful of donors. Profiled with immunoSEQ multiplex PCR; TCRdb holds only in-frame clones, not every one. This sample has around 75,000 clones, with around 90% found just once. Sample: T cells isolated from PBMCs. Receptor source: a human donor in good health.

The CDR3 nucleotides are TGTGCCAGCAGCTTCCGGGACAAAAGAAACAATGAGCAGTTCTTC. Translation gives CASSFRDKRNNEQFF. The chain is built from TRBV5-6 and TRBJ2-1, with a weak D call TRBD1 (6 bases). Trimming took off 2 bases at V and 5 bases at J, with 14 bases between the two ends. Germline CDR1 SGHDT, CDR2 YYEEEE. The CDR3 sequence is 15 residues long.

For this clone: The junction shows a germline mismatch at one end, possibly a read error. The chain couples TRBV7-6 to TRBJ1-4; possible D gene TRBD1, 5 bases. CDR3 length: 19 amino acids. The V gene's germline CDR1 is SGHVS and CDR2 FNYEAQ. The CDR3 DNA reads TGTGCCAGCAGTTTAGCGGGTCTGGCAGAAGGGGTGGAGAGTGAAAAACTGTTTTTT. As protein: CASSLAGLAEGVESEKLFF.

The chain uses TRBV18 and TRBJ2-2; 11 nucleotides match TRBD2. The CDR3 runs to 16 residues. Trimming at V came to 3 bases and at J to 5 bases, leaving 5 bases not matched to a gene. Germline assignment: CDR1 KGHSH and CDR2 LQKENI. DNA of the CDR3: TGTGCCAGCTCACCGCGGTCTAGCGGGAGGACCGGGGAGCTGTTTTTT. This translates into CASSPRSSGRTGELFF.

The V call is TRBV5-1, the J call TRBJ2-3, with a possible D match to TRBD1 (6 bases). CDR1 and CDR2 from the germline V gene are SGHRS and YFSETQ. The CDR3 is 15 residues long. V was shortened by 0 bases and J by 4 bases, with 12 bases between the two germline ends. The CDR3 nucleotides read TGCGCCAGCAGCTTGGGCGGCAGGGGAGCAGATACGCAGTATTTT. It translates to CASSLGGRGADTQYF.

V usage is TRBV29-1 and J usage is TRBJ1-6; 8 positions agree with TRBD1. V was clipped by 4 bases and J by 5 bases; unmatched bases: 4. There are 14 residues in the CDR3. Germline CDR1 and CDR2: SQVTM and ANQGSEA. CDR3 DNA sequence: TGCAGCGTTGCGGAGGACAGGGATAATTCACCCCTCCACTTT. Amino acids: CSVAEDRDNSPLHF.

This clone was found once. Other DNA sequences in the sample encode the same CDR3. The chain has TRBV6-1 and TRBJ1-2; no clear D gene. Germline CDR1 MNHNS, CDR2 SASEGT. V dropped 6 bases and J dropped 7 bases, with 6 bases sitting between them. The CDR3 has 10 residues. The CDR3 sequence is CASREGGYTF. CDR3 in DNA: TGTGCCAGCAGAGAGGGTGGCTACACCTTC.

J is TRBJ1-6 and V is TRBV21-1; TRBD1 was called by the table and not checked on the DNA. TRBV21-1 is noted as a pseudogene. The CDR3 has 16 amino acids. CDR3 nucleotides: TGTGCCAGAAATCGGCCAGGGGGCTCCTATAATTCACCCCTCCACTTT. This gives the protein CARNRPGGSYNSPLHF.

The sample holds a few counts of this clone. The chain has TRBV5-1 and TRBJ1-2; D is perhaps TRBD1 (5 bases). Germline V gene sequence: CDR1 SGHRS, CDR2 YFSETQ. The length of the CDR3 is 13 residues. V lost 5 bases and J lost 6, with 14 bases in between. CDR3 region: CASSNGGTDGYTF. In nucleotides, the CDR3 is TGCGCCAGCAGTAATGGAGGGACTGATGGCTACACCTTC.

This clone was seen only a few times. The V and J genes are TRBV19 and TRBJ2-1; a possible D gene is TRBD2 (6 bases). Germline CDR1 is LNHDA and CDR2 is SQIVND (reference sequence). The CDR3 is 14 residues long. Trimming removed 10 bases at V and 4 bases at J, with 17 bases between. The CDR3 nucleotides are TGTGCCACCCGTCTGGTAGCGGAGTACAATGAGCAGTTCTTC. This translates into CATRLVAEYNEQFF.

The CDR3 nucleotides read TGTGCCAGCAGCTTCGACAGGGCTCAAGAGACCCAGTACTTC. This sequence encodes CASSFDRAQETQYF. The chain employs TRBV7-8 and TRBJ2-5; TRBD1 matches at 7 bases. V was clipped by 3 bases and J by 2 bases; unmatched bases: 3. This CDR3 contains 14 residues. The germline V gene encodes CDR1 SGHVS and CDR2 FQNEAQ.

The chain recombines TRBV7-9 with TRBJ2-7, with D perhaps matching TRBD1 (5 bases). The CDR3 runs 18 residues. V shed 1 base and J shed 3 bases, with 22 bases lying between them. In germline, CDR1 is SEHNR, CDR2 FQNEAQ (reference sequence). The CDR3 spells CASSLEAGFRPVSYEQYF. CDR3 sequence (DNA): TGTGCCAGCAGCTTAGAGGCAGGGTTTCGCCCAGTAAGCTACGAGCAGTACTTC.

The chain recombines TRBV6-5 with TRBJ2-7; a weak D match, TRBD1 (6 bases). V was clipped by 6 bases and J by 1 base, with 13 bases between them. There are 14 residues in the CDR3. CDR1 MNHEY and CDR2 SVGAGI come from the germline V gene. CDR3 loop: CASRAYRVSYEQYF. The CDR3 bases are TGTGCCAGCAGGGCATACAGGGTTTCCTACGAGCAGTACTTC.

This rearrangement joins TRBV19 to TRBJ1-5; possible D gene TRBD1, 5 bases. V dropped 3 bases and J dropped 5 bases, with 11 bases sitting between them. CDR3 length: 14 residues. Germline loops: CDR1 LNHDA, CDR2 SQIVND (reference sequence). CDR3 sequence reads: CASSIGGDYQPQHF. For the CDR3, the DNA is TGTGCCAGTAGTATTGGGGGGGATTATCAGCCCCAGCATTTT. The variable domain in full, completed from reference TRBV19 and TRBJ1-5, reads DGGITQSPKYLFRKEGQNVTLSCEQNLNHDAMYWYRQDPGQGLRLIYYSQIVNDFQKGDIAEGYSVSREKKESFPLTVTSAQKNPTAFYLCASSIGGDYQPQHFGDGTRLSIL.

The chain couples TRBV10-3 to TRBJ2-7; 7 bases line up with TRBD1. Germline-derived CDR1 and CDR2 are ENHRY and SYGVKD. The CDR3 consists of 15 residues. The ends lost 11 bases at V and 7 bases at J; junction bases unmatched: 20. CDR3 sequence reads: CASAGQVQGRSEQYF. For the CDR3, the DNA is TGTGCCTCCGCAGGCCAGGTACAGGGGCGCTCAGAGCAGTACTTC.

This sequence joins TRBV11-2 and TRBJ2-2; TRBD2 matches 7 bases. Germline CDR1 reads SGHAT; CDR2 reads FQNNGV. The trim removed 6 bases at V and 1 base at J, leaving 8 bases unmatched. The CDR3 covers 16 residues. The CDR3 loop is CASREGLGENTGELFF. The CDR3 DNA follows: TGTGCCAGCAGGGAAGGACTAGGGGAGAACACCGGGGAGCTGTTTTTT. Full variable domain (outside the CDR3, taken from reference TRBV11-2 and TRBJ2-2): EAGVAQSPRYKIIEKRQSVAFWCNPISGHATLYWYQQILGQGPKLLIQFQNNGVVDDSQLPKDRFSAERLKGVDSTLKIQPAKLEDSAVYLCASREGLGENTGELFFGEGSRLTVL.

The chain couples TRBV28 to TRBJ2-1; D possibly corresponds to TRBD2 (5 bases). The ends were cut back, 1 base at V and 8 bases at J, with 15 bases in the middle. Germline V gene data show CDR1 as MDHEN and CDR2 as SYDVKM. The CDR3 has 15 residues. CDR3 bases: TGTGCCAGCAGTTTATCCGGGCCGGGGAACGATGAGCAGTTCTTC. Amino acid sequence: CASSLSGPGNDEQFF.

This clone was observed a single time. This chain links TRBV9 with TRBJ2-3; possibly TRBD2 for D (5 bases). V was pared by 0 bases and J by 0 bases, with 8 bases between. Germline CDR1 reads SGDLS; CDR2 reads YYNGEE. CDR3 length: 15 residues. CDR3 sequence: CASSVVGSSTDTQYF. In DNA, the CDR3 is TGTGCCAGCAGCGTAGTGGGGAGCAGCACAGATACGCAGTATTTT.